This T cell receptor (beta chain) was recorded in a study of shared clonotypes between healthy human individuals. The CDR3 is 15 residues long. Looked up from germline, CDR1 is SGHRS and CDR2 is YFSETQ. V shed 4 bases and J 6 bases; nucleotides not matched to a gene: 11. Caucasian adults residing in Nashville, Tennessee made up all the donors. On sorted subsets, replicate PCRs used roughly 190 ng DNA, or tens of thousands of T cell genomes. This table comes from immunoSEQ multiplex PCR, and its TCRdb copy is limited to in-frame clones, with some not included. The sample lists approximately 940,000 clones, approximately 80% occurring once. Study-level results: The naive CD4 repertoires of a few donors were compared, and roughly 5.1% of clonotypes were shared.

About this clone itself: Its antigen is still unknown.

This TCR derives from a man younger than 35 in good health. Sequencing was done on a sample of memory CD4+ T cells sorted from blood. The subset was: CD45RA-negative fraction. V and J are TRBV5-1 and TRBJ1-1; 8 nucleotides line up with TRBD1. CDR3 region: CASSRGQERGAEAFF. CDR3 coding DNA: TGCGCCAGCAGCAGGGGACAGGAGAGAGGGGCTGAAGCTTTCTTT.